Listed below are T cell receptor beta chains from one sample, sequenced in a study of T cells after posttransplantation cyclophosphamide. TCRdb's copy holds only in-frame clones and misses some; the assay was immunoSEQ multiplex PCR. The sample offers approximately 39,000 clones and no singletons, the top ten holding approximately 1.2%. Input material: PBMCs. Receptor source: a girl between 5 and 17 years old in good health, CMV-negative, and a related stem cell transplant donor. Both conserved end residues are part of each CDR3. A D gene is named only where the DNA matches it firmly. Expanded clones are given a class, and other clones once, few, many or no size at all.

d_gene,abundance,v_gene,j_gene,len,CDR3nt,CDR3aa
TRBD1,many,TRBV6-1,TRBJ2-7,14,TGTGCCAGCAGTCCCGACAGGGGCTCCTACGAGCAGTACTTC,CASSPDRGSYEQYF
NA,many,TRBV28,TRBJ2-4,14,TGTGCCAGCAGCCCGGAGGCGGCCCCAAACATTCAGTACTTC,CASSPEAAPNIQYF
TRBD1,NA,TRBV4-1,TRBJ1-4,14,TGCGCCAGCAGCCCTACAGGGGGTGAAGAAAAACTGTTTTTT,CASSPTGGEEKLFF
NA,many,TRBV2,TRBJ1-1,12,TGTGCCAGCTTGACTGCGAACACTGAAGCTTTCTTT,CASLTANTEAFF
NA,NA,TRBV9,TRBJ2-3,15,TGTGCCAGCAGCGAACAGGGAAATTTAGGAGATACGCAGTATTTT,CASSEQGNLGDTQYF
NA,many,TRBV4-3,TRBJ2-5,13,TGCGCCAGCAGCCCGAGCGAAAAAGAGACCCAGTACTTC,CASSPSEKETQYF
NA,few,TRBV5-1,TRBJ2-3,15,TGCGCCAGCAACCAGGGGAATAGGGGCACAGATACGCAGTATTTT,CASNQGNRGTDTQYF
NA,many,TRBV19,TRBJ2-7,11,TGTGCCAGTAGTATACGGGACGAGCAGTACTTC,CASSIRDEQYF
TRBD2,many,TRBV7-6,TRBJ2-7,15,TGTGCCAGCAGCTTAGCGTTAGCGGGAGCCAACGAGCAGTACTTC,CASSLALAGANEQYF
TRBD2,few,TRBV5-1,TRBJ2-5,14,TGCGCCAGCAGCCCAACTAGCGTGCAAGAGACCCAGTACTTC,CASSPTSVQETQYF
NA,many,TRBV2,TRBJ2-2,14,TGTGCCAGCAGGGGGCAGGCGAACACCGGGGAGCTGTTTTTT,CASRGQANTGELFF
NA,few,TRBV6-5,TRBJ1-1,15,TGTGCCAGCAGTTACGGCAGGTTAGAAAACACTGAAGCTTTCTTT,CASSYGRLENTEAFF
NA,few,TRBV2,TRBJ2-7,14,TGTGCCGGATCACGGAATCAAGGAGACTACGAGCAGTACTTC,CAGSRNQGDYEQYF
NA,many,TRBV7-2,TRBJ2-7,14,TGTGCCAGCAGCTCAAAACCTACAGGTTACGAGCAGTACTTC,CASSSKPTGYEQYF
NA,many,TRBV2,TRBJ1-4,13,TGTGCCAGCAGTTCCAGGGCGGGGGAAAAACTGTTTTTT,CASSSRAGEKLFF
NA,many,TRBV7-6,TRBJ1-2,16,TGTGCCAGCAGCTTAGGAACAGGGTCAGTAAACTATGGCTACACCTTC,CASSLGTGSVNYGYTF
NA,many,TRBV2,TRBJ2-7,12,TGTGCCAGCACGGTCTACTCCTACGAGCAGTACTTC,CASTVYSYEQYF
NA,NA,TRBV6-5,TRBJ1-2,14,TGTGCCAGCAGTTACGAGAGGGCCATGGGGGGCTACACCTTC,CASSYERAMGGYTF
TRBD2,few,TRBV9,TRBJ2-7,18,TGTGCCAGCATTACAGGGGTAAAAACTAGCGGGCTCTCCTACGAGCAGTACTTC,CASITGVKTSGLSYEQYF
NA,many,TRBV10-3,TRBJ2-6,14,TGTGCCATCAAGAGCAACTCTGGGGCCAACGTCCTGACTTTC,CAIKSNSGANVLTF
TRBD2,few,TRBV30,TRBJ2-7,13,TGTGCCTGGAGTGTACTAGCGGCGTACGAGCAGTACTTC,CAWSVLAAYEQYF
NA,many,TRBV11-2,TRBJ1-6,18,TGTGCCAGCAGCTTAACGAATCTTCCGAGCTCCTATAATTCACCCCTCCACTTT,CASSLTNLPSSYNSPLHF
NA,many,TRBV5-8,TRBJ2-1,14,TGTGCCAGCAGCTTGGGGACAGACTACAATGAGCAGTTCTTC,CASSLGTDYNEQFF
NA,few,TRBV6-1,TRBJ1-2,15,TGTGCCAGCAGTGCCCTGGGGGAGGGAGGTCAACGCTACACCTTC,CASSALGEGGQRYTF
NA,NA,TRBV12-5,TRBJ1-2,16,TGTGCTAGTGGTTTGGTACTTCCGTCGGGAAGCTATGGCTACACCTTC,CASGLVLPSGSYGYTF
TRBD2,many,TRBV27,TRBJ2-1,14,TGTGCCAGCAGTTCGGGGGGCTCCTACAATGAGCAGTTCTTC,CASSSGGSYNEQFF
TRBD2,many,TRBV5-5,TRBJ2-2,15,TGTGCCAGCAGCTTATCGGGGGGAAGCCCCGGGGAGCTGTTTTTT,CASSLSGGSPGELFF
NA,few,TRBV5-1,TRBJ2-3,14,TGCGCCAGCAGCTTGCCAGGGTCGACAGATACGCAGTATTTT,CASSLPGSTDTQYF
TRBD2,NA,TRBV5-6,TRBJ2-1,14,TGTGCCAGCAGCCTAGCGGGAGCCTACAATGAGCAGTTCTTC,CASSLAGAYNEQFF
NA,NA,TRBV28,TRBJ2-5,15,TGTGCCAGCAGTTTCACGGGGTCACCACAAGAGACCCAGTACTTC,CASSFTGSPQETQYF
NA,many,TRBV5-6,TRBJ1-2,15,TGTGCCAGCACCAGTGGGGGAGGGGCGCACTATGGCTACACCTTC,CASTSGGGAHYGYTF
TRBD1,few,TRBV27,TRBJ2-1,15,TGTGCCAGCAGTCCCCGCCCGGACAGGGCTAATGAGCAGTTCTTC,CASSPRPDRANEQFF
TRBD1,many,TRBV5-1,TRBJ1-1,15,TGCGCCAGCAGCGGGGGGGACAGGGTGAACACTGAAGCTTTCTTT,CASSGGDRVNTEAFF
TRBD1,many,TRBV5-6,TRBJ1-4,17,TGTGCCAGCAGCTTGAGGGACAGGGGCCCGTATAATGAAAAACTGTTTTTT,CASSLRDRGPYNEKLFF
TRBD1,many,TRBV19,TRBJ1-1,15,TGTGCCAGTAGTATAGTCGGACAGGGCGGCACTGAAGCTTTCTTT,CASSIVGQGGTEAFF
NA,NA,TRBV4-2,TRBJ2-3,11,TGTGCCAGCAGCCGAGGAGATACGCAGTATTTT,CASSRGDTQYF
TRBD1,few,TRBV4-1,TRBJ2-1,16,TGCGCCAGCAGCCAACCAAGGGACAGGCAGAGGAATGAGCAGTTCTTC,CASSQPRDRQRNEQFF
TRBD1,many,TRBV11-2,TRBJ2-7,15,TGTGCCAGCAGCTTCAGCCAGGGGGCCCCCTACGAGCAGTACTTC,CASSFSQGAPYEQYF